What follows is one TCR beta chain and its context. Its antigen is still unknown. No base-level quality is on record; no much larger clone is a single base apart. TCR CDR3 regions were amplified from genomic DNA by multiplex PCR using the deep immunoSEQ assay. Genomic DNA extracted from each cell subset was distributed evenly over all wells of several immunoSEQ 96-well plates, and each plate served as one replicate. For sorted subsets, about 0.2 ug genomic DNA, equal to some 28,000 T cell genomes, was loaded into each replicate PCR. The purified libraries were quantified using a Qubit 3.0 fluorometer, sized with a Bioanalyzer 2100, and then quantified again using the KAPA Library Quantification kit. Every immunoSEQ 96-well plate was sequenced on a dedicated single-read 150-cycle Illumina NextSeq 550 flow cell. The published analysis was carried out like this. Because only junctional sequences without quality scores were contained in the immunoSEQ output, filtering matching that applied to full-length reads could not be performed. To assign V/J genes and CDR3, sequences were annotated against IMGT germline references using PyIR, a Python wrapper for IgBLAST v1.9. Reads were filtered out if the reads had weak V/J assignments (E-value above 1e-6), no CDR3, stop codons, out-of-frame junctions, or ambiguous translated residues. V3J clonotypes were defined as sequences sharing the same inferred V gene, J gene, and CDR3 amino acid sequence. To compute the percentage overlap between repertoires, the number of shared unique clonotypes was divided by the size of the smaller repertoire. Richness of each repertoire was evaluated using RTK rarefaction, the Chao1 estimator, and Recon v2.1 estimates of unobserved clonotypes. Generation probabilities for all TCRbeta clonotypes obtained by the gDNA method from several donors were computed using OLGA. Imported from immuneACCESS, the table was reduced by TCRdb to in-frame sequences with V and J called. These copies leave out some clones; in studies compared against another copy, an unresolved V gene accounts for under half, and the cause of the remainder is not known. V and J calls and clone size are as listed in that table; D and trimming were resolved from the DNA. The sample table lists 2.3 million or so clones, 85% to 95% of them with a count of one. Around 0.4% of the sample is taken by the ten largest.

The entry originates in a study of shared clonotypes between healthy human individuals (dated by TCRdb to 2019 to 2021). Study-wide context: A few men and a couple of women, aged 18 to 49 years, made up the cohort. For each donor, CD4 naive and CD4 memory were each run on three plates, CD8 naive on two plates, and CD8 memory on one plate. To increase sequencing depth and limit assay-specific biases, different laboratories used diverse techniques to prepare libraries and sequence TCR repertoires. To estimate repertoire size and how much clonotypes are shared between individuals, the study performed deep sequencing of blood TCR repertoires from five healthy adults. Leukapheresis yielded between about 0.85 and 9 billion PBMCs per donor.

Healthy HIV-negative adults with no recently reported acute infections or vaccinations were included as donors. Every donor was a Caucasian adult living in Nashville, Tennessee, USA. CD4+ T cells were enriched by magnetic negative selection; naive cells were then positively selected on CD45RA, and the negative fraction formed the memory subset. After blood collection by leukapheresis, PBMCs were isolated using Ficoll-Histopaque density gradient centrifugation and then cryopreserved in the vapor phase of liquid nitrogen. Analytical flow cytometry was used to check the purity and quantity of every magnetically sorted T cell population. Genomic DNA was isolated from each sorted fraction and quantified by UV absorbance on a Nanodrop 2000c. On the study overall, not on this receptor specifically: Compared with non-shared clonotypes, the clonotypes found in all four sorted-subset donors had higher generation probabilities. The small number of donors limited the genetic and exposure-history diversity represented. Based on pairwise subsampling, the degree of clonotype sharing among donors was expected to be affected by sequencing depth. Naive subsets generally had larger estimated clonotype richness than memory subsets did. Sampling was restricted to blood, and TCR repertoires in tissue are likely to differ from TCR repertoires in blood. Approximately 4.8% of naive CD4, 3.5% of naive CD8, roughly 2.5% of memory CD4, and 0.4% of memory CD8 clonotypes were shared across a few donors. Rarefaction of sorted-subset datasets indicated incomplete sequencing despite the large sequencing depth.

The CDR3 covers 14 residues, taking in both the cysteine and the phenylalanine. Only the CDR3 part of the read is kept: 42 bases, read in frame from the first base. V is pruned by 7 bases and J by 1 base, leaving 7 bases of the junction without a gene match. CDR1 and CDR2, per the germline V gene, are SGHRS and YFSETQ. The TCR comes from a man between 18 and 29 years old in good health. Some clones in this sample may be carry-over from other donors' samples. Sample: naive CD4+ T cells from PBMCs. Taken with the paper, the label for cell subset or site translates to: CD45RA+ positively selected. The rearrangement joined TRBV5-1 to TRBJ1-1; the junction holds 7 bases that match TRBD1. Here is the DNA: TGCGCCAGCCGGCTGGGGACAGAGAACACTGAAGCTTTCTTT. Translated, this gives CASRLGTENTEAFF.